This entry lists 10 T cell receptor beta chains sequenced from one sample in a study of identical twins. TCRdb fed the 5' RACE reads into MiXCR, producing one record per CDR3 protein. The table has 260,000 or so distinct CDR3 sequences, 6% to 8.5% seen once. The data were also submitted as part of a second study, on yellow fever vaccine responses in identical twins.

Sequencing was done on a sample of CD8+ T cells sorted from blood. These receptors were taken from a woman between 18 and 30 years old in good health.

The table lists this clonotype with a few counts. The V call is TRBV6-1, the J call TRBJ2-1; D perhaps matches TRBD1 (5 bases). This CDR3 has 19 amino acids. In germline, CDR1 is MNHNS, CDR2 SASEGT. Trimming took 8 bases from V and 0 from J, leaving 26 bases between them. CDR3 nucleotides: TGTGCCAGCTCGGGTGAATTGGACACCTCGCTAGGCTCCTACAATGAGCAGTTCTTC. This gives the protein CASSGELDTSLGSYNEQFF.

The chain joins TRBV5-6 to TRBJ2-7; 11 positions match TRBD1. The CDR3 runs to 15 residues. V trimming: 7 bases; J trimming: 3 bases; junction bases outside the gene matches: 9. Germline CDR1 is SGHDT and CDR2 is YYEEEE. The CDR3 DNA follows: TGTGCCAGCGGCGCCGGACAGGGGGCGCGCTACGAGCAGTACGTC. Protein product: CASGAGQGARYEQYV.

The J gene is TRBJ1-1, the V gene TRBV5-5; the D gene is possibly TRBD1 (5 bases). There are 15 residues in the CDR3. The germline CDR1 and CDR2 sequences are SGHKS and YYEKEE (reference sequence). Trimming pared 4 bases from V and 3 bases from J, leaving 16 bases between. CDR3 in amino acids: CASSPELSGDTEAFF. CDR3 in DNA: TGTGCCAGCAGCCCAGAACTTTCGGGGGACACTGAAGCTTTCTTT.

The chain combines TRBV10-3 with TRBJ2-2; possibly TRBD2 for D (6 bases). V was pared by 10 bases and J by 2 bases, with 23 bases between. This CDR3 contains 17 residues. The germline V gene has CDR1 ENHRY and CDR2 SYGVKD. The CDR3 nucleotides are TGTGCCAACTCCCCCGGAGGGGCGGAAGTTAACACCGGGGAGCTGTTTTTT. Translating it yields CANSPGGAEVNTGELFF.

The chain joins TRBV11-2 to TRBJ2-5, with D unresolved. There are 15 residues in the CDR3. The ends were cut back, 0 bases at V and 5 bases at J, with 13 bases in the middle. CDR1 is SGHAT and CDR2 is FQNNGV in the germline V gene. The CDR3, as DNA: TGTGCCAGCAGCTTAGATCACGGCCCCGGCGAGACCCAGTACTTC. It specifies CASSLDHGPGETQYF.

This clonotype was seen many times. This chain links TRBV29-1 with TRBJ2-7, with 9 bases aligning to TRBD1. CDR1 and CDR2 from the germline V gene are SQVTM and ANQGSEA. This CDR3 comprises 13 residues. Trimming cost V 6 bases and J 1 base; bases outside gene matches: 4. As DNA, the CDR3 is TGCAGCGTGTACGGGACAGGGTCCTACGAGCAGTACTTC. This codes for CSVYGTGSYEQYF.

This chain's CDR3 is CASKLTSGSGDEQFF. CDR3 in DNA: TGTGCCAGCAAACTGACTAGCGGGAGTGGAGATGAGCAGTTCTTC. The chain links TRBV6-4 to TRBJ2-1; 12 bases agree with TRBD2. V lost 7 bases, J lost 8 bases, and 9 bases stayed unmatched. CDR3 length: 15 residues. The V gene's germline CDR1 is MRHNA and CDR2 SNTAGT.

The table lists this clonotype with a few counts. The V call is TRBV4-1, the J call TRBJ2-5; TRBD2 agrees at 8 bases. Trimming at V came to 4 bases and at J to 5 bases, leaving 9 bases not matched to a gene. This CDR3 has 15 residues. In germline, CDR1 is MGHRA, CDR2 YSYEKL. CDR3 sequence (DNA): TGCGCCAGCAGCCGCACGGGGGGGTATGGGGAGACCCAGTACTTC. Amino acid sequence: CASSRTGGYGETQYF.

The genes are TRBV29-1 and TRBJ1-2; 7 nucleotides align to TRBD1. The germline CDR1 and CDR2 sequences are SQVTM and ANQGSEA. V shed 6 bases and J 8 bases; nucleotides not matched to a gene: 12. The CDR3 covers 13 residues. The CDR3 loop is CSVPRQGQWGYTF. CDR3 nucleotide sequence: TGCAGCGTCCCCAGACAGGGTCAATGGGGCTACACCTTC.

The rearrangement links TRBV7-6 to TRBJ1-1; 9 positions match TRBD1. CDR1 and CDR2 (germline): SGHVS, FNYEAQ. V gave up 5 bases and J gave up 4 bases; unmatched junction bases: 8. The CDR3 contains 15 residues. CDR3 in DNA: TGTGCCAGCAGCCTATCCGGGACAGGGAGCACTGAAGCTTTCTTT. Translating gives CASSLSGTGSTEAFF.